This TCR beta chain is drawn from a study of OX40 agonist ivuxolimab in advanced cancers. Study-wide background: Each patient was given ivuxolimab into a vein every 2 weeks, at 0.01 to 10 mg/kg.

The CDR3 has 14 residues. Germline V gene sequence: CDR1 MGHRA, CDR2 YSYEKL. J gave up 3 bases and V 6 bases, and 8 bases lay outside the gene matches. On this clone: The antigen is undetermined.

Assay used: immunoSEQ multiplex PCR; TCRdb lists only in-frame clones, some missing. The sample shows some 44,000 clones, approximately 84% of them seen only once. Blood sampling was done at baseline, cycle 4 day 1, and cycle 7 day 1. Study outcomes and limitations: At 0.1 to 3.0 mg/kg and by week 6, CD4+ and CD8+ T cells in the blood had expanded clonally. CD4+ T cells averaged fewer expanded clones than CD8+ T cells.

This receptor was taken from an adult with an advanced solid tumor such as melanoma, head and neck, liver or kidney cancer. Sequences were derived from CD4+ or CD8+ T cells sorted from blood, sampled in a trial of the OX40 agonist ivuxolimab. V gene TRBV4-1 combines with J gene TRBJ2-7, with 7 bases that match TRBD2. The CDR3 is CASSGWGGYYEQYF. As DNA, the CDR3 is TGCGCCAGCAGTGGATGGGGGGGTTACTACGAGCAGTACTTC.